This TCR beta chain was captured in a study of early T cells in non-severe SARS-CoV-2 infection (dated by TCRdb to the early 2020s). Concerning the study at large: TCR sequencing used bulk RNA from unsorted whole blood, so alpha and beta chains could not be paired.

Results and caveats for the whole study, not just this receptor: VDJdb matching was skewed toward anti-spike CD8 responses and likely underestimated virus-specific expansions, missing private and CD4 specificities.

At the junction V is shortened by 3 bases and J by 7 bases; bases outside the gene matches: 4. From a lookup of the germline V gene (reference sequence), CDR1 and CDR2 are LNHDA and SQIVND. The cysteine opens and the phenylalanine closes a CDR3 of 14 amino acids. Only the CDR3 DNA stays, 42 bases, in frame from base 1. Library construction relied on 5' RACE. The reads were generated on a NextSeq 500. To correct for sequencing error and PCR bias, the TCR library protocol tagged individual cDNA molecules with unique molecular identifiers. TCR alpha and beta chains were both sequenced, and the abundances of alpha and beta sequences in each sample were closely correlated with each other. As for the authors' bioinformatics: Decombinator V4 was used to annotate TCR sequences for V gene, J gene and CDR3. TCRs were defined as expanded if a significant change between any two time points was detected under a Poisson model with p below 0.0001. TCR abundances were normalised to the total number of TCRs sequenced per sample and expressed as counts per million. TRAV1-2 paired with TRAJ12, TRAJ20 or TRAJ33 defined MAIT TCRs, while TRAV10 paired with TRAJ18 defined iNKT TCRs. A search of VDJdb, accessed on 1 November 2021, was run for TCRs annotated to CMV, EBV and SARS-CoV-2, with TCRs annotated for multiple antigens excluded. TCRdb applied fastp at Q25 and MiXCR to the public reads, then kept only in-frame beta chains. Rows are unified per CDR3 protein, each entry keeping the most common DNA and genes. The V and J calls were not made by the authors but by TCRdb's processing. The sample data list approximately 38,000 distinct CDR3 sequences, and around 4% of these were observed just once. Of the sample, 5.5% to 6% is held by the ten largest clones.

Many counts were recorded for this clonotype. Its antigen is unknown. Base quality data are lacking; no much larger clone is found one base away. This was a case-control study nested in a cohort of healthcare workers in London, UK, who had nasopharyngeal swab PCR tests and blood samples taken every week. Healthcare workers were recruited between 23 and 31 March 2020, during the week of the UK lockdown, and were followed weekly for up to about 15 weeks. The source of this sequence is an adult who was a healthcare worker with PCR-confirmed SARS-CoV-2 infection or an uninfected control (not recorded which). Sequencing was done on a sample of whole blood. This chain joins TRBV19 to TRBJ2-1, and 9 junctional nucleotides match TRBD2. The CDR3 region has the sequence CASSIGSGGNEQFF. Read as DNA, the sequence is TGTGCCAGTAGTATTGGTAGCGGGGGTAATGAGCAGTTCTTC.